This T cell receptor (beta chain) comes out of a study of CD8 T cells in Susac syndrome (dated by TCRdb to between 2018 and 2021). For the study in its entirety: Repertoire sequencing was used to test whether CD8+ T cell activation and differentiation in Susac syndrome was antigen driven.

As to this clonotype: No antigen is known for it. No base quality information exists; no much larger clone differs at one position.

Peripheral blood CD8+ and CD4+ T cells from healthy donors, Susac syndrome patients and multiple sclerosis patients were profiled using high-throughput TCR beta sequencing. Multiple sclerosis controls were treatment-naive patients with stable or active relapsing-remitting disease fulfilling revised McDonald criteria. CD8+ TEMRA cells were enriched by FACS, while bulk CD8+ and CD4+ T cells were purified by magnetic negative isolation. Blood was drawn into EDTA tubes, processed within 24 hours, and PBMCs were isolated by density gradient centrifugation. PBMCs intended for TCR sequencing were frozen in liquid nitrogen and were later thawed in a 37 degrees C water bath. A purity of at least 90% was achieved for sorted or isolated CD4+, CD8+ and CD8+ TEMRA cells. RNA was extracted using the RNeasy kit, and roughly 0.5 to 1 ug of the RNA was reverse transcribed with random hexamers. The immunoSEQ multiplex PCR assay, which covers 54 Vbeta and 13 Jbeta segments, was used to amplify TCR beta CDR3 regions. Bias from PCR amplification was corrected by using a synthetic template baseline for primer optimization and for computational correction. For the original study's pipeline: Only productive sequences were kept, with reads annotated to V, D and J genes according to IMGT and analyzed in immunoSEQ Analyzer. To calculate clonality, Shannon entropy was normalized by log2 of the number of productive unique sequences and then subtracted from one. Public and private clones were assessed among the 100 most prevalent clones of each patient and control. A clone was defined as Susac-specific if it was absent from the healthy and MS cohorts, from roughly 980 published viral clones and from other ImmuneACCESS disease sequences. TCRdb reprocessing: public reads trimmed at Q25 with fastp, clones called with MiXCR, in-frame beta chains kept. Entries that share a CDR3 protein sequence are merged under the most common genes and DNA. V and J calls and clone size were set by TCRdb, not the authors. The sample profile shows a few hundred thousand distinct CDR3 sequences; approximately 95% of them were found once. Approximately 0.075% of the sample goes to the ten largest clones.

From the cysteine through the phenylalanine, the CDR3 covers 13 amino acids. Only the CDR3 part of the read is kept: 39 bases, read in frame from the first base. The junction shows trimming of 4 bases on V and 1 base on J, plus 10 bases between the germline ends. CDR1 and CDR2, per the germline V gene, are SQVTM and ANQGSEA. What the study reported, not specific to this receptor: The number of individuals in the TCR sequencing and HLA analysis was acknowledged as relatively small.

The clonotype comes from a human donor with multiple sclerosis. The sample taken for sequencing was CD4+ T cells from PBMCs. The chain is encoded by TRBV29-1 joined to TRBJ1-1; the D segment could be TRBD1, given 5 matching bases. The sequenced DNA: TGCAGCGTTGGTGGTCAGGGGAACACTGAAGCTTTCTTT. Its product reads: CSVGGQGNTEAFF.